This T cell receptor beta chain is from a study of Ad26.COV2.S vaccination and SARS-CoV-2 variants. The method was immunoSEQ multiplex PCR; TCRdb's version includes in-frame clones alone and lacks a portion of them. The profile shows a few hundred thousand clones, approximately 87% of them singletons. For this clone: Antigen specificity is unknown.

Germline trimming cut 5 bases from V and 7 bases from J; bases unmatched to any gene: 13. Looked up from germline, CDR1 is LNHDA and CDR2 is SQIVND (reference sequence). The CDR3 covers 15 residues. Study results and limitations: Breadth measured for non-spike TCRs was similar across vaccine and placebo recipients.

As to treatment: around 19 received Ad26.COV2.S at low or high dose, single or two shots; several received placebo; per-sample allocation not given. Collection of the samples took place on day 63 after the first injection of vaccine or placebo. An adult donor aged 18-55 years was enrolled in Boston. The V call is TRBV19, the J call TRBJ2-7, with 8 bases fitting TRBD1. The source material was peripheral blood, sampled in a trial of Ad26.COV2.S vaccine versus placebo. The clonotype originates from a person aged 18-60 years who received the Ad26.COV2.S COVID-19 vaccine or a placebo. Here the CDR3 reads CASSREWTGIGEQYF. In DNA form, the CDR3 reads TGTGCCAGTAGTCGGGAGTGGACAGGGATTGGTGAGCAGTACTTC.